Following are 21 T cell receptor beta chains from one sample sequenced in a study of T cells in localized non-small cell lung cancer. Profiling relied on immunoSEQ multiplex PCR, and the TCRdb table lists in-frame clones only, not all of them. Altogether almost 40,000 clones are present, about 85% being singletons, with the ten largest covering approximately 30%. The source material was PBMCs, sampled before any cancer treatment. These receptors were collected from a woman aged 40 to 75 with stage II squamous cell lung carcinoma.

This chain links TRBV27 with TRBJ1-2; maybe TRBD1 (5 bases). CDR1 MNHEY and CDR2 SMNVEV come from the germline V gene (reference sequence). The CDR3 covers 14 residues. V lost 2 bases and J 6 bases, leaving 13 bases between the germline ends. The CDR3 here is CASSLKGTLNGYTF. CDR3 sequence (DNA): TGTGCCAGCAGTTTAAAGGGGACCCTAAATGGCTACACCTTC.

The chain couples TRBV5-1 to TRBJ2-3, with D possibly matching TRBD1 (5 bases). Per germline, CDR1 SGHRS and CDR2 YFSETQ. Trimming took off 0 bases at V and 0 bases at J, with 8 bases between the two ends. This CDR3 is 15 amino acids long. DNA of the CDR3: TGCGCCAGCAGCTTGGAGGGGCCTAGCACAGATACGCAGTATTTT. Translated: CASSLEGPSTDTQYF.

The chain has TRBV7-9 and TRBJ2-5, with D perhaps matching TRBD1 (7 bases). Germline V gene data show CDR1 as SEHNR and CDR2 as FQNEAQ (reference sequence). V was pared by 5 bases and J by 2 bases, with 12 bases between. The CDR3 spans 14 residues. CDR3 bases: TGTGCCAGCAGCATGGGGGGACAGCAAGAGACCCAGTACTTC. Encoded protein: CASSMGGQQETQYF.

The genes are TRBV29-1 and TRBJ2-7, with D possibly matching TRBD2 (5 bases). This CDR3 has 11 residues. V was cut by 4 bases and J by 3 bases, with 7 bases left in between. The germline gives CDR1 SQVTM, CDR2 ANQGSEA. CDR3 residues: CSVGEGYEQYF. In DNA form, the CDR3 reads TGCAGCGTTGGTGAGGGCTACGAGCAGTACTTC.

This clone appeared a few times. This chain connects TRBV4-2 to TRBJ1-5; D unclear. The V gene's germline CDR1 is LGHNA and CDR2 YNFKEQ. The CDR3 length is 15 residues. With 2 bases removed from V and 1 base from J, the gap between germline ends came to 9 bases. The CDR3 spells CASSQRPGSNQPQHF. CDR3 nucleotide sequence: TGTGCCAGCAGCCAACGGCCGGGCAGCAATCAGCCCCAGCATTTT.

This chain uses TRBV19 with TRBJ1-5, with D possibly matching TRBD1 (6 bases). The germline V and J ends were trimmed by 5 bases and 4 bases, with 18 bases remaining between them. The CDR3 extends over 16 amino acids. Germline V gene sequence: CDR1 LNHDA, CDR2 SQIVND (reference sequence). The CDR3 here is CASSAGTLMANQPQHF. Here the CDR3 DNA reads TGTGCCAGTAGTGCCGGGACATTAATGGCAAATCAGCCCCAGCATTTT.

The chain uses TRBV25-1 and TRBJ1-2, with D possibly being TRBD1 (5 bases). CDR1 and CDR2 (germline): MGHDK, SYGVNS. This CDR3 comprises 14 residues. V lost 3 bases to trimming and J lost 1 base, with 9 bases between them. CDR3 loop: CASSDGHFNYGYTF. In DNA, the CDR3 is TGTGCCAGCAGTGATGGACACTTTAACTATGGCTACACCTTC.

The rearrangement joins TRBV7-9 to TRBJ2-5; D unresolved. Germline V gene lookup returns CDR1 SEHNR and CDR2 FQNEAQ (reference sequence). Between the trimmed V and J ends, which lost 1 base and 5 bases, there was a span of 11 bases. The CDR3 runs 14 residues. The CDR3 DNA sequence: TGTGCCAGCAGCTTAGTGGGCCAGAGGGAGACCCAGTACTTC. Translated: CASSLVGQRETQYF.

The CDR3 nucleotides read TGTGCCAGCAGTTTCAAGGCCGAAAAACTGTTTTTT. The encoded protein is CASSFKAEKLFF. The chain uses TRBV28 and TRBJ1-4; no reliable D call. Germline V gene lookup returns CDR1 MDHEN and CDR2 SYDVKM. Trimming removed 3 bases at V and 8 bases at J, with 7 bases between. There are 12 residues in the CDR3.

The chain carries TRBV28 and TRBJ1-5; no clear D. The length of the CDR3 is 12 residues. The V end was cut by 5 bases, the J end by 9 bases, with 11 bases between. In germline, CDR1 is MDHEN, CDR2 SYDVKM. In nucleotides, the CDR3 is TGTGCCAGCAGTCTCCCCCGGGGGCCCCAGCATTTT. Translating gives CASSLPRGPQHF.

A single count supports this clone. The chain combines TRBV7-8 with TRBJ2-1, with 8 bases aligning to TRBD2. Per the germline V gene, CDR1 is SGHVS and CDR2 is FQNEAQ. After removal of 0 bases from V and 6 bases from J, the junction contained 4 bases not matched to a gene. CDR3 length: 15 amino acids. CDR3 sequence reads: CASSLAGTSANEQFF. As DNA, the CDR3 is TGTGCCAGCAGCTTAGCAGGGACTAGTGCCAATGAGCAGTTCTTC.

The J gene is TRBJ2-5, the V gene TRBV2; the D is unclear. CDR1 is SNHLY, CDR2 FYNNEI, per germline. Trimming took 4 bases from V and 1 from J, leaving 13 bases between them. This CDR3 has 15 amino acids. The CDR3 region is CASSAGGAFQETQYF. CDR3 DNA sequence: TGTGCCAGCAGTGCTGGCGGAGCCTTCCAAGAGACCCAGTACTTC. The entire variable domain, with the rest obtained from reference TRBV2 and TRBJ2-5, is as follows: EPEVTQTPSHQVTQMGQEVILRCVPISNHLYFYWYRQILGQKVEFLVSFYNNEISEKSEIFDDQFSVERPDGSNFTLKIRSTKLEDSAMYFCASSAGGAFQETQYFGPGTRLLVL.

V usage is TRBV10-3 and J usage is TRBJ1-2; 9 bases map to TRBD1. CDR1 is ENHRY and CDR2 is SYGVKD in the germline V gene. The length of the CDR3 is 13 residues. The V gene end was trimmed by 5 bases and the J gene end by 6 bases; junction bases not matched to a gene: 4. The CDR3 DNA is TGTGCCATCAGTCCTGGGACAGGGAATGGCTACACCTTC. Translation gives CAISPGTGNGYTF.

This sequence joins TRBV11-1 and TRBJ2-5; 7 bases are shared with TRBD2. CDR3 length: 16 residues. The ends lost 2 bases at V and 4 bases at J; junction bases unmatched: 10. Germline-derived CDR1 and CDR2 are SGHAT and FQDESV (reference sequence). CDR3 coding DNA: TGTGCCAGCAGCTTATCCCTAGCGGCTGGGAGAGAGACCCAGTACTTC. The encoded protein is CASSLSLAAGRETQYF.

This chain connects TRBV15 to TRBJ1-5; tentatively, D is TRBD1 (5 bases). CDR1 LNHNV and CDR2 YYDKDF come from the germline V gene (reference sequence). V was trimmed by 0 bases and J by 7 bases, leaving 13 bases between them. There are 15 residues in the CDR3. The CDR3 reads CATSRDGGRGQPQHF. In DNA, the CDR3 is TGTGCCACCAGCAGAGATGGGGGTAGAGGGCAGCCCCAGCATTTT. Supplemented by reference TRBV15 and TRBJ1-5, the full variable domain reads DAMVIQNPRYQVTQFGKPVTLSCSQTLNHNVMYWYQQKSSQAPKLLFHYYDKDFNNEADTPDNFQSRRPNTSFCFLDIRSPGLGDTAMYLCATSRDGGRGQPQHFGDGTRLSIL.

The chain has TRBV6-1 and TRBJ1-1; D gene uncertain. Germline loops: CDR1 MNHNS, CDR2 SASEGT. V gave up 2 bases and J gave up 0 bases, with 4 bases separating them. The CDR3 length is 13 residues. CDR3 protein: CASSEPVNTEAFF. The CDR3 bases are TGTGCCAGCAGTGAACCGGTGAACACTGAAGCTTTCTTT.

The chain employs TRBV9 and TRBJ2-7; no clear D. The CDR3 contains 15 residues. Germline V gene data show CDR1 as SGDLS and CDR2 as YYNGEE. The ends were cut back, 0 bases at V and 4 bases at J, with 14 bases in the middle. The CDR3 bases are TGTGCCAGCAGCGTAGAGCAAGGTCAGCTATACGAGCAGTACTTC. Residues: CASSVEQGQLYEQYF. The full variable domain, its missing parts supplied by reference TRBV9 and TRBJ2-7, is DSGVTQTPKHLITATGQRVTLRCSPRSGDLSVYWYQQSLDQGLQFLIQYYNGEERAKGNILERFSAQQFPDLHSELNLSSLELGDSALYFCASSVEQGQLYEQYFGPGTRLTVT.

The J gene is TRBJ2-3, the V gene TRBV5-4; the match to TRBD2 covers 8 bases. V lost 1 base and J lost 4; bases outside the gene matches: 2. There are 14 residues in the CDR3. Germline V gene sequence: CDR1 SGHNT, CDR2 YYREEE (reference sequence). The CDR3 DNA sequence: TGTGCCAGCAGCTTGTCGGGGGGGGCAGATACGCAGTATTTT. Translating it yields CASSLSGGADTQYF. Looking up the rest from reference TRBV5-4 and TRBJ2-3 gives the full variable domain: ETGVTQSPTHLIKTRGQQVTLRCSSQSGHNTVSWYQQALGQGPQFIFQYYREEENGRGNFPPRFSGLQFPNYSSELNVNALELDDSALYLCASSLSGGADTQYFGPGTRLTVL.

The count of this clone is one. At one of its ends the junction is not consistent with the germline gene, which may arise from a read error. This chain joins TRBV6-5 and TRBJ1-2; 8 bases fit TRBD1. This CDR3 comprises 12 residues. The germline gives CDR1 MNHEY, CDR2 SVGAGI. The CDR3 reads CASSGPRDRGAF. CDR3 bases: TGTGCCAGCAGCGGACCCCGAGACAGGGGAGCCTTC.

The rearrangement joins TRBV28 to TRBJ1-1; TRBD1 agrees at 7 bases. The germline gives CDR1 MDHEN, CDR2 SYDVKM. This CDR3 has 17 amino acids. The J segment lost 5 bases and the V segment lost 5 bases, leaving 17 bases of the junction unmatched. The CDR3 loop reads CASSPPAGGSAGTEAFF. The CDR3 nucleotides read TGTGCCAGCAGTCCCCCGGCAGGGGGGTCCGCGGGTACTGAAGCTTTCTTT.

In nucleotides, the CDR3 is TGTGCCATCAGTGATAGGGGCAGTAGCTCCTACGAGCAGTACTTC. Protein product: CAISDRGSSSYEQYF. The chain is built from TRBV10-3 and TRBJ2-7; possibly TRBD1 for D (5 bases). The V end lost 3 bases, the J end lost 0 bases, and 12 bases lay between the germline ends. Looked up from germline, CDR1 is ENHRY and CDR2 is SYGVKD. The CDR3 covers 15 residues.